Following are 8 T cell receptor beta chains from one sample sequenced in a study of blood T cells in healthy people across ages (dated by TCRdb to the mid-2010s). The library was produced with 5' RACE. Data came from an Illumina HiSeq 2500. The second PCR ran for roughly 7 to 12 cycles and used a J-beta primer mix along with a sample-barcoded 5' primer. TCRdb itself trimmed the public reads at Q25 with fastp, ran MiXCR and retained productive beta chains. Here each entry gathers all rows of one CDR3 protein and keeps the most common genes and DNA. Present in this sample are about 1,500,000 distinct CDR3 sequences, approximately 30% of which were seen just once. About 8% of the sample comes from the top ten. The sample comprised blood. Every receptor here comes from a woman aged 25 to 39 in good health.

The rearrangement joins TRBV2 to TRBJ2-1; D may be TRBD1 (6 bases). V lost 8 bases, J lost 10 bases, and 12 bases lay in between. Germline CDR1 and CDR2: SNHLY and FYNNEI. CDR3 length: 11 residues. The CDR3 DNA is TGTGCCAGCTCCAGGGGCCGGGAGCAGTTCTTC. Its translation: CASSRGREQFF. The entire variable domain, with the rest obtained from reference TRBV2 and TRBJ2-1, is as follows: EPEVTQTPSHQVTQMGQEVILRCVPISNHLYFYWYRQILGQKVEFLVSFYNNEISEKSEIFDDQFSVERPDGSNFTLKIRSTKLEDSAMYFCASSRGREQFFGPGTRLTVL.

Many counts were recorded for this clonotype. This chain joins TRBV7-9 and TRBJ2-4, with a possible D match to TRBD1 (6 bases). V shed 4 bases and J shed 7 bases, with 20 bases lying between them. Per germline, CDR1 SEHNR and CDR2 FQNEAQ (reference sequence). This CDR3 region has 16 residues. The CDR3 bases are TGTGCCAGCAGCTCCCCCAGGGGAGTCGCGTCGAACATTCAGTACTTC. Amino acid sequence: CASSSPRGVASNIQYF.

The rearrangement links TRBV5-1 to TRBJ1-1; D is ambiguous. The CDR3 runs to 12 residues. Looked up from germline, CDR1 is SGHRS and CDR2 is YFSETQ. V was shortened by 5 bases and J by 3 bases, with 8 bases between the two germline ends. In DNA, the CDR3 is TGCGCCAGCAGGTACCCCGACACTGAAGCTTTCTTT. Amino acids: CASRYPDTEAFF.

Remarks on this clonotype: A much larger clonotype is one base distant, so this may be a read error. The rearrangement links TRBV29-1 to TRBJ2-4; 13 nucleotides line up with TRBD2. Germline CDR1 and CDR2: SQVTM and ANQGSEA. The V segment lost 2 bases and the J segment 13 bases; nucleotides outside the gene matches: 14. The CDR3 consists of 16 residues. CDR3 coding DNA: TGCAGCGTTGAATTACTAGCGGGAGGGCCGGTTGATGAGCAGTACTTC. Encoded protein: CSVELLAGGPVDEQYF.

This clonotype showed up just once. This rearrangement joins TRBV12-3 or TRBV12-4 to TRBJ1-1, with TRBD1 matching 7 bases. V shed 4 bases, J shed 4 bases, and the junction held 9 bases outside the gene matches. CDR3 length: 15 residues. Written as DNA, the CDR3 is TGTGCCAGCAGTTCAACAGGGGTGGGCAGCACTGAAGCTTTCTTT. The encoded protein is CASSSTGVGSTEAFF.

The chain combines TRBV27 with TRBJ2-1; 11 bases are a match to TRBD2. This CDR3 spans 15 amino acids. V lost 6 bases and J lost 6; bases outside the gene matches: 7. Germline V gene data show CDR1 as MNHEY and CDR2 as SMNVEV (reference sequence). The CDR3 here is CASRMGTSGSNEQFF. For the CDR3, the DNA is TGTGCCAGCAGGATGGGGACTAGCGGCAGCAATGAGCAGTTCTTC.

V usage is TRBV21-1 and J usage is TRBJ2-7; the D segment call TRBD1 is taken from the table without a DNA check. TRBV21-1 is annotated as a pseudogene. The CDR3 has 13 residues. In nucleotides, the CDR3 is TGCGCCAGCCCCGGGACAGGACCTATGGAGCAGTACTTC. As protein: CASPGTGPMEQYF.

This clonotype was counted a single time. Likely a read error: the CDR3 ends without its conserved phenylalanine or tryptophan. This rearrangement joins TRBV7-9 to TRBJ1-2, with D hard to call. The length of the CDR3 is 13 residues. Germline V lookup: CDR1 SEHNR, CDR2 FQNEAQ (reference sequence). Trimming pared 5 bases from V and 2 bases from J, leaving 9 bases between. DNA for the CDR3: TGTGCCAGCAGCACGCTTCCAAACTATGGCTACACCGTC. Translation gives CASSTLPNYGYTV.